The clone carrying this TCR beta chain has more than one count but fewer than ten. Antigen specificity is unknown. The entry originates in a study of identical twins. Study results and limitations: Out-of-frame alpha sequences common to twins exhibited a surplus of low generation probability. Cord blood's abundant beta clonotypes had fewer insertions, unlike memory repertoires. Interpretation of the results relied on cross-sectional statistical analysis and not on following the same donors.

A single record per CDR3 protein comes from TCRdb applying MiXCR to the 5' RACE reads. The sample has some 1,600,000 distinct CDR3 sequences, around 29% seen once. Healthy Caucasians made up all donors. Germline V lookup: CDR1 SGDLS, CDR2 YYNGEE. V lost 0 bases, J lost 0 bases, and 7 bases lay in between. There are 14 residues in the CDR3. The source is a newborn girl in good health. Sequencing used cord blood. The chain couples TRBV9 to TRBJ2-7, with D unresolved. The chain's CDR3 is CASSVDPGSYEQYF. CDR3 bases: TGTGCCAGCAGCGTAGATCCAGGCTCCTACGAGCAGTACTTC.